At least ten counts were recorded for the clone carrying this TCR beta chain. The antigen is unknown. This sample is part of a study of neurological immune-mediated disorders. Overall study findings and caveats: Multiple sclerosis, the disease with the least TCR clonal expansion, fell below healthy controls, whereas HTLV-1-associated myelopathy showed the most.

The CDR3 runs 15 residues. Germline V gene lookup returns CDR1 SGHAT and CDR2 FQNNGV. Trimming left V 3 bases short and J 2 bases short, with 13 bases between. As for the cDNA, it was generated by 5'RACE with 10-nucleotide random UMIs. Every sequencing run returned over 160 million TCR-beta sequences, which were derived from 15-18 subjects. TCRdb recomputed calls from the 5' RACE reads with MiXCR, one row per CDR3 protein. The sample consists of about 23,000 distinct CDR3 sequences, roughly an eighth of them appearing once. Libraries used 2 million unsorted PBMCs kept frozen in RNAlater. Material for sequencing was PBMCs. This chain connects TRBV11-2 to TRBJ2-5, with TRBD1 as a possible D gene (5 bases). This TCR was recovered from a woman aged 55-69 years with HTLV-1-associated myelopathy (HAM/TSP). The CDR3 protein is CASSFRGRGQETQYF. The CDR3 nucleotides read TGTGCCAGCAGCTTTAGGGGCAGAGGTCAAGAGACCCAGTACTTC.